The next 32 T cell receptor beta chains were all read from a single sample in a study of blood T cell repertoires in COVID-19. This table comes from immunoSEQ multiplex PCR, and its TCRdb copy is limited to in-frame clones, with some not included. Counted here are roughly 250,000 clones, roughly 87% occurring once; the ten biggest clones make up approximately 7.5%. Sequencing was performed on peripheral blood. Receptors originate from a man between 60 and 75 years old who had recovered from COVID-19.

CDR3 nucleotide sequence: TGTGCCAGCAGCCTACGACTAGCGACCTACGAGCAGTACGTC. Amino acid sequence: CASSLRLATYEQYV. The rearrangement links TRBV27 to TRBJ2-7; 8 nucleotides align to TRBD2. The junction had 6 bases not matched to a gene; V was cut back by 6 bases and J by 2 bases. This CDR3 has 14 residues. Germline assignment: CDR1 MNHEY and CDR2 SMNVEV (reference sequence).

The chain couples TRBV5-1 to TRBJ2-1; possible D gene TRBD2, 6 bases. The CDR3 spans 15 residues. The germline CDR1 and CDR2 sequences are SGHRS and YFSETQ. V was trimmed by 2 bases and J by 9 bases, leaving 18 bases between them. CDR3 sequence reads: CASSFRDSHQSEQFF. The CDR3, as DNA: TGCGCCAGCAGCTTCCGGGACTCTCACCAAAGTGAGCAGTTCTTC.

The rearrangement joins TRBV19 to TRBJ2-7; D remains unclear. The germline V gene encodes CDR1 LNHDA and CDR2 SQIVND (reference sequence). V was shortened by 3 bases and J by 1 base, with 10 bases between the two germline ends. The length of the CDR3 is 14 residues. This CDR3 reads CASSIEGGSYEQYF. CDR3 nucleotides: TGTGCCAGTAGTATTGAAGGCGGATCCTACGAGCAGTACTTC. Full variable domain (rest looked up from reference TRBV19 and TRBJ2-7): DGGITQSPKYLFRKEGQNVTLSCEQNLNHDAMYWYRQDPGQGLRLIYYSQIVNDFQKGDIAEGYSVSREKKESFPLTVTSAQKNPTAFYLCASSIEGGSYEQYFGPGTRLTVT.

The chain uses TRBV12-3 or TRBV12-4 and TRBJ2-4; D unresolved. The V end was cut by 7 bases, the J end by 2 bases, with 9 bases between. The CDR3 extends over 13 amino acids. CDR3 coding DNA: TGTGCCAGCACTTCACAGTCCAAAAACATTCAGTACTTC. This sequence encodes CASTSQSKNIQYF.

The gene calls are TRBV24-1 and TRBJ2-2; 11 bases line up with TRBD2. This CDR3 is built from 14 residues. The germline V gene encodes CDR1 KGHDR and CDR2 SFDVKD. The V and J ends lost 7 bases and 3 bases, in that order; junction bases with no gene match: 0. DNA for the CDR3: TGTGCCACCAGGGGACTAGCGGACACCGGGGAGCTGTTTTTT. Its protein is CATRGLADTGELFF.

The chain links TRBV5-1 to TRBJ2-1; 16 nucleotides line up with TRBD2. Germline V CDR1 and CDR2: SGHRS, YFSETQ. The CDR3 is made up of 15 amino acids. V lost 3 bases and J lost 9; bases outside the gene matches: 3. The CDR3 sequence: CASSSGTSGGVEQFF. The CDR3 DNA follows: TGCGCCAGCAGCTCCGGGACTAGCGGGGGGGTTGAGCAGTTCTTC. Supplemented by reference TRBV5-1 and TRBJ2-1, the full variable domain reads KAGVTQTPRYLIKTRGQQVTLSCSPISGHRSVSWYQQTPGQGLQFLFEYFSETQRNKGNFPGRFSGRQFSNSRSEMNVSTLELGDSALYLCASSSGTSGGVEQFFGPGTRLTVL.

In DNA, the CDR3 is TGCGCCAGCAGCCCCAACTCGGGGGGAAGGGAGCAGTACTTC. It codes for CASSPNSGGREQYF. V usage is TRBV5-1 and J usage is TRBJ2-7; TRBD2 matches at 7 bases. This CDR3 is 14 amino acids long. Trimming removed 4 bases from V and 7 bases from J; junction bases left unmatched: 11. CDR1 and CDR2 (germline): SGHRS, YFSETQ.

The CDR3 DNA sequence: TGTGCCAGCAGGCCGGGACAGGATAATTCACCCCTCCACTTT. This translates into CASRPGQDNSPLHF. The chain has TRBV28 and TRBJ1-6; 8 bases line up with TRBD1. The CDR3 totals 14 residues. From germline, CDR1 is MDHEN and CDR2 SYDVKM. Trimming took 6 bases from V and 5 from J; bases not matched to a gene: 3. The full variable domain, its missing parts supplied by reference TRBV28 and TRBJ1-6, is DVKVTQSSRYLVKRTGEKVFLECVQDMDHENMFWYRQDPGLGLRLIYFSYDVKMKEKGDIPEGYSVSREKKERFSLILESASTNQTSMYLCASRPGQDNSPLHFGNGTRLTVT.

This chain connects TRBV6-5 to TRBJ1-5; no clear D gene. With 6 bases removed from V and 0 bases from J, the gap between germline ends came to 6 bases. The CDR3 runs 13 residues. Germline values: CDR1 MNHEY, CDR2 SVGAGI. CDR3 coding DNA: TGTGCCAGCAGGGAGAATAGCAATCAGCCCCAGCATTTT. It yields the protein CASRENSNQPQHF.

V gene TRBV11-3 combines with J gene TRBJ2-3, with TRBD2 identical over 13 bases. The V gene end was trimmed by 5 bases and the J gene end by 0 bases; junction bases not matched to a gene: 5. CDR3 size: 17 residues. From germline, CDR1 is SGHNT and CDR2 YENEEA. The CDR3 loop reads CASSRGLAGDSTDTQYF. CDR3 nucleotides: TGTGCCAGCAGCAGAGGACTAGCGGGGGATAGCACAGATACGCAGTATTTT. The full variable domain, with the rest looked up from reference TRBV11-3 and TRBJ2-3, is EAGVVQSPRYKIIEKKQPVAFWCNPISGHNTLYWYLQNLGQGPELLIRYENEEAVDDSQLPKDRFSAERLKGVDSTLKIQPAELGDSAVYLCASSRGLAGDSTDTQYFGPGTRLTVL.

The V call is TRBV6-5, the J call TRBJ1-6, with D maybe TRBD1 (5 bases). The germline V and J ends were trimmed by 2 bases and 7 bases, with 12 bases remaining between them. The CDR3 runs 15 residues. Germline CDR1 and CDR2: MNHEY and SVGAGI. This CDR3 is CASSYGAGKNSPLHF. Written as DNA, the CDR3 is TGTGCCAGCAGTTACGGGGCAGGGAAAAATTCACCCCTCCACTTT.

This sequence joins TRBV11-2 and TRBJ2-7; 7 bases agree with TRBD1. J lost 6 bases, V lost 5 bases, and 10 bases had no gene match. The CDR3 contains 14 residues. Germline V gene data show CDR1 as SGHAT and CDR2 as FQNNGV. CDR3 DNA: TGTGCCAGCAGCCCCGGACAGGAAAGGGTCGAGCAGTACGTC. Encoded protein: CASSPGQERVEQYV.

The chain's CDR3 is CASSLARSEQYF. For the CDR3, the DNA is TGTGCCAGCAGCTTAGCCAGATCCGAGCAGTACTTC. This sequence joins TRBV11-2 and TRBJ2-7; D call uncertain. Trimming removed 1 base at V and 6 bases at J, with 7 bases between. The CDR3 totals 12 residues. Looked up from germline, CDR1 is SGHAT and CDR2 is FQNNGV. Together with reference TRBV11-2 and TRBJ2-7, the CDR3 gives the full variable domain: EAGVAQSPRYKIIEKRQSVAFWCNPISGHATLYWYQQILGQGPKLLIQFQNNGVVDDSQLPKDRFSAERLKGVDSTLKIQPAKLEDSAVYLCASSLARSEQYFGPGTRLTVT.

The V gene is TRBV3-1 (or the pseudogene TRBV3-2), the J gene TRBJ2-1, with 11 bases identical to TRBD2. Germline CDR1 and CDR2: LGHDT and YNNKEL (reference sequence). V shed 4 bases and J 13 bases; nucleotides not matched to a gene: 3. This CDR3 spans 12 amino acids. CDR3 in DNA: TGTGCCAGCAGCCGACTAGCGGGGATCCAGTTCTTC. Protein product: CASSRLAGIQFF.

The V and J genes are TRBV19 and TRBJ2-3, with 8 positions matching TRBD2. Germline CDR1 and CDR2: LNHDA and SQIVND (reference sequence). The V and J ends lost 0 bases and 6 bases, in that order; junction bases with no gene match: 8. The CDR3 length is 16 residues. CDR3 sequence (DNA): TGTGCCAGTAGTATAGACGGAGCGGGGGTAGGTGATACGCAGTATTTT. This codes for CASSIDGAGVGDTQYF.

This clone turned up a few times. V gene TRBV9 combines with J gene TRBJ2-2; the D is unclear. Trimming shortened V by 3 bases and J by 4 bases, and 13 bases separated the two germline ends. CDR3 length: 15 amino acids. Germline loops: CDR1 SGDLS, CDR2 YYNGEE. CDR3 amino acids: CASSAPGPRTGELFF. In DNA, the CDR3 is TGTGCCAGCAGCGCCCCTGGGCCTCGCACCGGGGAGCTGTTTTTT.

This clone appeared a few times. The sample contains more than one DNA sequence encoding this CDR3. The chain recombines TRBV7-2 with TRBJ2-7; TRBD2 matches 10 bases. The V gene's germline CDR1 is SGHTA and CDR2 FQGNSA. The CDR3 spans 14 residues. J lost 2 bases, V lost 2 bases, and 0 bases had no gene match. The DNA of the CDR3 is TGTGCCAGCAGCTTACTAGCGGGGGCCTACGAGCAGTACTTC. Translation gives CASSLLAGAYEQYF.

V usage is TRBV20-1 and J usage is TRBJ2-2, with 11 bases aligning to TRBD2. The ends lost 3 bases at V and 3 bases at J; junction bases unmatched: 9. Looked up from germline, CDR1 is DFQATT and CDR2 is SNEGSKA (reference sequence). The CDR3 consists of 17 residues. CDR3 in amino acids: CSASFSGGAGDTGELFF. The CDR3 DNA is TGCAGTGCTAGTTTTAGCGGGGGGGCCGGTGACACCGGGGAGCTGTTTTTT.

This sequence joins TRBV5-1 and TRBJ2-7; 7 bases are shared with TRBD1. Germline V gene data show CDR1 as SGHRS and CDR2 as YFSETQ. The CDR3 has 15 amino acids. Unmatched junction bases numbered 11, after V lost 6 bases and J lost 2 bases. CDR3 coding DNA: TGCGCCAGCACCCCCGGGACAGCCCATACCTACGAGCAGTACTTC. Translating gives CASTPGTAHTYEQYF.

The gene calls are TRBV7-9 and TRBJ2-3; TRBD2 aligns across 11 bases. The CDR3 spans 14 residues. Per germline, CDR1 SEHNR and CDR2 FQNEAQ (reference sequence). J was trimmed by 2 bases and V by 7 bases; bases with no gene match: 2. The CDR3 DNA sequence: TGTGCCAGCAATAGCGGGGGGGTCACAGATACGCAGTATTTT. Amino acid sequence: CASNSGGVTDTQYF.

This chain connects TRBV11-3 to TRBJ2-2; the match to TRBD1 covers 7 bases. Per germline, CDR1 SGHNT and CDR2 YENEEA. The V gene end was trimmed by 5 bases and the J gene end by 8 bases; junction bases not matched to a gene: 8. This CDR3 has 14 amino acids. The DNA of the CDR3 is TGTGCCAGCAGCGCACAGGGGTCGCTAGGGGAGCTGTTTTTT. Translation: CASSAQGSLGELFF.

The chain joins TRBV24-1 to TRBJ2-2, with 13 bases identical to TRBD2. V shed 1 base and J 3 bases; nucleotides not matched to a gene: 7. The CDR3 contains 19 residues. CDR1 is KGHDR and CDR2 is SFDVKD in the germline V gene. Written as DNA, the CDR3 is TGTGCCACCAGTGATTTCGGGACTAGCGGGGAGGTGGACACCGGGGAGCTGTTTTTT. Amino acids: CATSDFGTSGEVDTGELFF.

The rearrangement links TRBV10-3 to TRBJ2-5; TRBD1 aligns across 7 bases. The germline CDR1 and CDR2 sequences are ENHRY and SYGVKD. Unmatched junction bases numbered 6, after V lost 9 bases and J lost 2 bases. This CDR3 is built from 13 residues. CDR3 in DNA: TGTGCCATTTCGCCGGGACAGCAAGAGACCCAGTACTTC. Translated: CAISPGQQETQYF.

This clone was counted a few times. The V call is TRBV7-9, the J call TRBJ2-2, with TRBD2 as a possible D gene (5 bases). V dropped 3 bases and J dropped 1 base, with 12 bases sitting between them. CDR3 length: 16 amino acids. CDR1 is SEHNR and CDR2 is FQNEAQ in the germline V gene (reference sequence). This chain's CDR3 is CASSLSTGMNTGELFF. The CDR3 nucleotides are TGTGCCAGCAGCTTGTCAACCGGGATGAACACCGGGGAGCTGTTTTTT.

Only a few counts were recorded for this clone. V gene TRBV19 combines with J gene TRBJ1-2; TRBD1 might be the D (6 bases). CDR1 is LNHDA, CDR2 SQIVND, per germline (reference sequence). The CDR3 spans 13 residues. Trimming stripped 6 bases from V and 4 bases from J, with 12 bases between. CDR3 residues: CASSPTGSYGYTF. The CDR3 DNA follows: TGTGCCAGTAGCCCCACAGGGTCCTATGGCTACACCTTC.

This chain joins TRBV19 and TRBJ2-7, with TRBD1 matching 8 bases. Losses at the gene ends were 6 bases for V and 5 bases for J; bases not matched to a gene: 9. Germline V gene data show CDR1 as LNHDA and CDR2 as SQIVND (reference sequence). The CDR3 extends over 14 amino acids. CDR3 sequence: CASSSWAGGNEQYF. CDR3 bases: TGTGCCAGTAGCTCCTGGGCAGGGGGCAACGAGCAGTACTTC.

CDR3 residues: CASGPTGKSAGELFF. The CDR3 nucleotides are TGTGCCAGCGGGCCTACCGGGAAGAGCGCCGGGGAGCTGTTTTTT. The rearrangement links TRBV9 to TRBJ2-2; perhaps TRBD2 as D (5 bases). Germline-derived CDR1 and CDR2 are SGDLS and YYNGEE. The V gene lost 7 bases and the J gene lost 6 bases, with 19 bases spanning the gap. The CDR3 spans 15 residues.

The count of this clone is one. Other DNA sequences of this sample code for an identical CDR3. The CDR3 region has the DNA TGCAGCGTTGGGGACACCTACGAGCAGTACGTC. Residues: CSVGDTYEQYV. V and J are TRBV29-1 and TRBJ2-7; the D gene is possibly TRBD1 (6 bases). CDR1 and CDR2 (germline): SQVTM, ANQGSEA. The V end was cut by 4 bases, the J end by 2 bases, with 6 bases between. The CDR3 totals 11 residues.

This sequence joins TRBV10-3 and TRBJ2-5, with D maybe TRBD2 (6 bases). CDR1 ENHRY and CDR2 SYGVKD come from the germline V gene. This CDR3 is built from 17 residues. The V end lost 3 bases, the J end lost 0 bases, and 17 bases lay between the germline ends. The CDR3 is CAISDRGGVAYQETQYF. The CDR3 DNA reads as TGTGCCATCAGTGACCGCGGAGGGGTAGCGTACCAAGAGACCCAGTACTTC.

CDR3 bases: TGTGCCAGCACTTTGGACTGGAGCACAGATACGCAGTATTTT. It codes for CASTLDWSTDTQYF. The chain links TRBV6-5 to TRBJ2-3; D is possibly TRBD2 (5 bases). Trimming took off 7 bases at V and 0 bases at J, with 11 bases between the two ends. Germline V gene lookup returns CDR1 MNHEY and CDR2 SVGAGI. The CDR3 has 14 residues.

The sample holds a few counts of this clone. The rearrangement uses TRBV6-5 and TRBJ1-2; D uncertain. The germline V gene has CDR1 MNHEY and CDR2 SVGAGI. Trimming took off 5 bases at V and 3 bases at J, with 10 bases between the two ends. This CDR3 is built from 13 residues. CDR3 residues: CASSITPDYGYTF. Written as DNA, the CDR3 is TGTGCCAGCAGTATAACCCCGGACTATGGCTACACCTTC.

This chain connects TRBV5-6 to TRBJ1-4; TRBD1 aligns across 10 bases. There are 17 residues in the CDR3. Germline CDR1 is SGHDT and CDR2 is YYEEEE. After removal of 4 bases from V and 10 bases from J, the junction contained 16 bases not matched to a gene. CDR3 region: CASSRPRTGGWEGKLFF. Written as DNA, the CDR3 is TGTGCCAGCAGCCGGCCCCGGACAGGGGGTTGGGAAGGAAAACTGTTTTTT.